This TCR beta chain derives from a study of cytomegalovirus exposure and HLA in healthy donors. TCRdb's table, derived via immunoSEQ multiplex PCR, lists solely in-frame clones and lacks some. In the table there are over 120,000 clones, roughly 86% of which are singletons. On this clone: Antigen unknown.

General observations from the study: The study found most TCR sequences rare, yet found some public TCRs in many donors. Three CMV-associated chains were confirmed in vitro to be specific for CMV antigens. Reportedly, cytomegalovirus status was diagnosed with high sensitivity and specificity.

The donors were members of the validation cohort comprising 120 subjects, separate from the approximately 630-subject first cohort. Between the trimmed V and J ends, which lost 4 bases and 6 bases, there was a span of 13 bases. The CDR3 is made up of 13 amino acids. Germline V gives CDR1 SEHNR, CDR2 FQNEAQ (reference sequence). V and J are TRBV7-9 and TRBJ2-7; D unclear. This TCR came from a man aged 18 to 30 in good health and CMV-seropositive. The sample was PBMCs. CDR3 coding DNA: TGTGCCAGCAGCTCCACGAACTCCGCCGAGCAGTACTTC. Its protein product is CASSSTNSAEQYF.